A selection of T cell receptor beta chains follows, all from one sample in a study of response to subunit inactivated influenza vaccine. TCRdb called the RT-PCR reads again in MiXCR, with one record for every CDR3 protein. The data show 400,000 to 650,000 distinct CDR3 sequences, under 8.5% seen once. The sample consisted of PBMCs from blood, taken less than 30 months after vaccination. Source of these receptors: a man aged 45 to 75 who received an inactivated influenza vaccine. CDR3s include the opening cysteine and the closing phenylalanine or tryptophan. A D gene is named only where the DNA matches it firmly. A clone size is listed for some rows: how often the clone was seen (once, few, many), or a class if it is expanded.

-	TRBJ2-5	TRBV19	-	TGTGCCAGTAAGGCAGGGGCGGAAATAAGAGAAACCCAGTACTTC	CASKAGAEIRETQYF
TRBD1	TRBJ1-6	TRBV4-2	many	TGTGCCAGCAGCCAAGATCAGACAGGGGCTGGTTCACCCCTCCACTTT	CASSQDQTGAGSPLHF
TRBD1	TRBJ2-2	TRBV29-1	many	TGCAGCGTAGACAGGGGGCAGCACACCGGGGAGCTGTTTTTT	CSVDRGQHTGELFF
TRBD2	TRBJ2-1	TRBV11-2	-	TGTGCCAGCAGCTTTAGTCGGGAGGGTGAGCAGTTCTTC	CASSFSREGEQFF
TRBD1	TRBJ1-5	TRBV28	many	TGTGCCAGCAGTTTGACCCTTGGACAGGGCAATCAGCCCCAGCATTTT	CASSLTLGQGNQPQHF
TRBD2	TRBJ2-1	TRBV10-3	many	TGTGCCATCAGTGGCGGGACTAGATCATCCTACAATGAGCAGTTCTTC	CAISGGTRSSYNEQFF
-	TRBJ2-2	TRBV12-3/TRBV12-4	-	TGTGCCAGCAGTTTTTCGGCTAGGAACACCGGGGAGCTGTTTTTT	CASSFSARNTGELFF
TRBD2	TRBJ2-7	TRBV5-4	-	TGTGCCAGCAGCGCCTTGGCGGGGGGGGCCTACGAGCAGTACTTC	CASSALAGGAYEQYF
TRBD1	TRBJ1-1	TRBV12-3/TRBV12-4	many	TGTGCCAGCAGTCGAACAGGGGGGCTATCGAACACTGAAGCTTTCTTT	CASSRTGGLSNTEAFF
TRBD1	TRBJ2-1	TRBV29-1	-	TGCAGCGCTATGACAGGGGGCTTTAGCGGGACCACCTACAATGAGCAGTTCTTC	CSAMTGGFSGTTYNEQFF
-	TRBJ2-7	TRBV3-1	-	TGTGCCAGCAGCCAAGATCTCGCGGATTACTACGAGCAGTACTTC	CASSQDLADYYEQYF
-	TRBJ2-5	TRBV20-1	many	TGCAGTGCTAGTGATCCGGGACGCCGATTGACCCAGGAGACCCAGTACTTC	CSASDPGRRLTQETQYF
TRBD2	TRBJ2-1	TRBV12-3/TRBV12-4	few	TGTGCCAGCAGCCCCTTCGGGCTAGCGGGGTACAATGAGCAGTTCTTC	CASSPFGLAGYNEQFF
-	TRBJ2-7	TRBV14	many	TGTGCCAGCAGCCAAGATACCCGGGGATCCGAGCAGTACTTC	CASSQDTRGSEQYF
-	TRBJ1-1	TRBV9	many	TGTGCCAGCAGCCCCAGCCTGGGGATAACTGAAGCTTTCTTT	CASSPSLGITEAFF